The sequence of this T cell receptor beta chain was determined in a study of identifying expanded T cells in peripheral blood. CDR3 size: 15 residues. Germline V gene lookup returns CDR1 SGHTA and CDR2 FQGNSA. V lost 1 base to trimming and J lost 8 bases, with 12 bases between them. TCRdb keeps only in-frame clones here, not all; method: immunoSEQ multiplex PCR. The sample carries tens of thousands of clones, roughly 86% recorded once. Study-wide results and limits: Variance in clone template counts between approximately two-week samples significantly increased with total template count across all healthy donors. Differentially abundant clones: 1 to 1.5 between replicates, around 16 at two to three weeks, less than 20 at four.

Healthy donors had no documented immune events, such as infections, while sampled. This clone was recorded a few times. Its antigen is not identified. The sequencing input was blood. This rearrangement joins TRBV7-2 to TRBJ1-6, with no clear D. The receptor was isolated from a person aged 18 to 75 in good health. CDR3 bases: TGTGCCAGCAGCTTAGAGGCGGGAACTGATTCACCCCTCCACTTT. Translation: CASSLEAGTDSPLHF.